The clone carrying this TCR beta chain was found a few times. These data come from a study of patients and donors after allogeneic stem cell transplantation. TCRdb re-derived calls from the RT-PCR reads in MiXCR, one entry per CDR3 protein. The sample shows about 15,000 distinct CDR3 sequences, approximately 25% of them seen only once. Sequencing was done on a sample of blood, either unsorted or a sorted T cell fraction (not recorded which). The TCR was taken from a human donor who was either an allogeneic HSCT recipient or a stem cell or donor lymphocyte infusion donor (not recorded which). It is not recorded whose cells these are; they may come from a transplant donor.

The CDR3 region is CASRRMRLRGSNQPQHF. DNA for the CDR3: TGTGCCAGCAGACGGATGAGGCTCCGGGGCTCAAATCAGCCCCAGCATTTT. The chain is built from TRBV5-6 and TRBJ1-5; D perhaps matches TRBD1 (5 bases). This CDR3 spans 17 amino acids. V was cut by 5 bases and J by 4 bases, with 22 bases left in between. In germline, CDR1 is SGHDT, CDR2 YYEEEE. Full variable domain (missing parts from reference TRBV5-6 and TRBJ1-5): DAGVTQSPTHLIKTRGQQVTLRCSPKSGHDTVSWYQQALGQGPQFIFQYYEEEERQRGNFPDRFSGHQFPNYSSELNVNALLLGDSALYLCASRRMRLRGSNQPQHFGDGTRLSIL.